A selection of T cell receptor beta chains follows, all from one sample in a study of blood T cell repertoires in COVID-19. Data came from immunoSEQ multiplex PCR; TCRdb stores just in-frame clones and leaves some out. This sample yields 250,000 to 300,000 clones, of which roughly 89% are seen a single time; about 5% belongs to the top ten. Specimen: peripheral blood. The receptors here all came from a man aged 40-50 years with acute or convalescent COVID-19. The CDR3 runs from the conserved cysteine through the conserved F or W. Each record gives: V gene, J gene, D gene, clone size, CDR3 protein, CDR3 DNA. D genes are given only for firm matches. Clone size, where shown, is once, few, many, or a class for clones that have expanded.

V: TRBV3-1/TRBV3-2; J: TRBJ2-6; D: .; size: few; CDR3: CASSRRGSSGANVLTF; DNA: TGTGCCAGCAGCCGCCGGGGGAGCTCTGGGGCCAACGTCCTGACTTTC
V: TRBV20-1; J: TRBJ2-7; D: .; size: .; CDR3: CSAPRGDEQYF; DNA: TGCAGTGCCCCCAGGGGGGACGAGCAGTACTTC
V: TRBV27; J: TRBJ1-3; D: TRBD1; size: .; CDR3: CASSATGDGNTIYF; DNA: TGTGCCAGCAGTGCCACAGGGGACGGAAACACCATATATTTT
V: TRBV7-2; J: TRBJ1-1; D: .; size: .; CDR3: CASSLYSDTEAFF; DNA: TGTGCCAGCAGCTTATATTCGGACACTGAAGCTTTCTTT
V: TRBV5-8; J: TRBJ1-6; D: TRBD1; size: .; CDR3: CASSQQTGTEIFTLHF; DNA: TGTGCCAGCAGCCAACAAACCGGGACAGAAATTTTCACCCTCCACTTT
V: TRBV6-1; J: TRBJ2-1; D: .; size: few; CDR3: CASSEGGHEQFF; DNA: TGTGCCAGCAGTGAAGGGGGACACGAGCAGTTCTTC
V: TRBV7-2; J: TRBJ1-2; D: .; size: .; CDR3: CASSLEYSNYGYTF; DNA: TGTGCCAGCAGCTTAGAGTACTCCAACTATGGCTACACCTTC
V: TRBV25-1; J: TRBJ1-1; D: .; size: .; CDR3: CATKSGGGRAEAFF; DNA: TGTGCCACCAAATCCGGGGGGGGGCGAGCTGAAGCTTTCTTT
V: TRBV14; J: TRBJ1-2; D: .; size: .; CDR3: CASSPSQGSGYTF; DNA: TGTGCCAGCAGCCCGTCACAGGGAAGTGGCTACACCTTC
V: TRBV19; J: TRBJ2-2; D: TRBD2; size: .; CDR3: CASSETGGTGELFF; DNA: TGTGCCAGTAGTGAGACGGGGGGGACCGGGGAGCTGTTTTTT
V: TRBV6-6; J: TRBJ1-6; D: TRBD1; size: .; CDR3: CASTQTGNSPLHF; DNA: TGTGCCAGCACTCAGACAGGGAATTCACCCCTCCACTTT
V: TRBV7-9; J: TRBJ1-1; D: .; size: .; CDR3: CASSSSPDIPTTEAFF; DNA: TGTGCCAGCAGCTCCTCCCCGGACATCCCAACCACTGAAGCTTTCTTT
V: TRBV6-5; J: TRBJ1-2; D: TRBD1; size: .; CDR3: CASSRDSHQPYGYTF; DNA: TGTGCCAGCAGCAGGGACAGCCACCAACCTTATGGCTACACCTTC
V: TRBV24-1; J: TRBJ2-1; D: .; size: once; CDR3: CATSDLYPGPYNEQFF; DNA: TGTGCCACCAGTGATTTGTACCCAGGTCCCTACAATGAGCAGTTCTTC
V: TRBV2; J: TRBJ2-5; D: .; size: .; CDR3: CASSERGGAFETQYF; DNA: TGTGCCAGCAGTGAAAGAGGGGGGGCTTTCGAGACCCAGTACTTC
V: TRBV6-1; J: TRBJ2-1; D: .; size: .; CDR3: CASSPRGASYNEQFF; DNA: TGTGCCAGCAGTCCCCGGGGGGCCTCCTACAATGAGCAGTTCTTC
V: TRBV21-1; J: TRBJ2-7; D: .; size: .; CDR3: CASSKPGEQYF; DNA: TGTGCCAGCAGCAAACCCGGGGAGCAGTACTTC
V: TRBV9; J: TRBJ1-2; D: TRBD1; size: .; CDR3: CASSVGTGGLGGYTF; DNA: TGTGCCAGCAGCGTAGGGACAGGCGGGCTCGGTGGCTACACCTTC
V: TRBV9; J: TRBJ2-1; D: .; size: .; CDR3: CASSVAATNEQFF; DNA: TGTGCCAGCAGCGTAGCTGCTACTAATGAGCAGTTCTTC
V: TRBV29-1; J: TRBJ1-3; D: .; size: .; CDR3: CSAYSGTYLTGNTIYF; DNA: TGCAGCGCCTACTCCGGGACATACTTGACTGGAAACACCATATATTTT
V: TRBV6-5; J: TRBJ1-1; D: .; size: .; CDR3: CASRPGHRNTEAFF; DNA: TGTGCCAGCAGGCCTGGACACCGGAACACTGAAGCTTTCTTT
V: TRBV5-1; J: TRBJ1-6; D: TRBD1; size: once; CDR3: CASSLAETGSTSPLHF; DNA: TGCGCCAGCAGCTTGGCCGAGACAGGGAGCACTTCACCCCTCCACTTT
V: TRBV5-1; J: TRBJ1-2; D: TRBD1; size: .; CDR3: CASSSRQGTESGYTF; DNA: TGCGCCAGCAGCTCTCGACAGGGAACGGAAAGTGGCTACACCTTC
V: TRBV2; J: TRBJ1-5; D: TRBD1; size: .; CDR3: CASSEAYPGQGNQPQHF; DNA: TGTGCCAGCAGTGAAGCTTACCCGGGACAGGGGAATCAGCCCCAGCATTTT
V: TRBV7-9; J: TRBJ1-4; D: .; size: .; CDR3: CASSYSEKLFF; DNA: TGTGCCAGCAGCTATAGTGAAAAACTGTTTTTT
V: TRBV5-1; J: TRBJ1-2; D: .; size: .; CDR3: CASSLENPNGGYTF; DNA: TGCGCCAGCAGCTTAGAGAACCCAAATGGTGGCTACACCTTC
V: TRBV4-1; J: TRBJ1-1; D: .; size: .; CDR3: CASSQEHSMNTEAFF; DNA: TGCGCCAGCAGCCAAGAACACAGTATGAACACTGAAGCTTTCTTT
V: TRBV6-5; J: TRBJ1-1; D: TRBD1; size: .; CDR3: CASSNTPTGSTEAFF; DNA: TGTGCCAGCAGCAACACCCCGACAGGGAGCACTGAAGCTTTCTTT
V: TRBV7-9; J: TRBJ1-5; D: .; size: .; CDR3: CASSLASQPQHF; DNA: TGTGCCAGCAGCTTAGCTAGTCAGCCCCAGCATTTT
V: TRBV5-1; J: TRBJ2-3; D: TRBD2; size: .; CDR3: CASSLIPSGGSWQYF; DNA: TGCGCCAGCAGCTTGATCCCTAGCGGGGGGTCGTGGCAGTATTTT
V: TRBV2; J: TRBJ2-3; D: .; size: .; CDR3: CASRFRDLGTQYF; DNA: TGTGCCAGCAGATTCAGGGATTTAGGTACGCAGTATTTT
V: TRBV7-9; J: TRBJ2-7; D: .; size: .; CDR3: CASSSSDRYEQYF; DNA: TGTGCCAGCAGCTCATCCGACAGATACGAGCAGTACTTC
V: TRBV21-1; J: TRBJ2-7; D: .; size: .; CDR3: CASSLLTHEQYF; DNA: TGTGCCAGCAGCCTACTAACCCACGAGCAGTACTTC
V: TRBV29-1; J: TRBJ2-1; D: .; size: .; CDR3: CSVEGTLSSYNEQFF; DNA: TGCAGCGTTGAGGGGACACTGAGCTCCTACAATGAGCAGTTCTTC
V: TRBV2; J: TRBJ1-2; D: TRBD1; size: .; CDR3: CASRDRANYGYTF; DNA: TGTGCCAGCAGAGACAGGGCCAACTATGGCTACACCTTC
V: TRBV3-1/TRBV3-2; J: TRBJ1-2; D: .; size: .; CDR3: CASSPWSGGLYGYTF; DNA: TGTGCCAGCAGCCCCTGGTCTGGAGGGCTCTATGGCTACACCTTC
V: TRBV5-4; J: TRBJ1-2; D: TRBD1; size: .; CDR3: CASSPNQQGAPGYTF; DNA: TGTGCCAGCAGCCCTAATCAGCAGGGGGCCCCTGGCTACACCTTC
V: TRBV9; J: TRBJ1-2; D: .; size: .; CDR3: CASSVGQEYGYTF; DNA: TGTGCCAGCAGCGTAGGACAGGAGTATGGCTACACCTTC
V: TRBV7-9; J: TRBJ1-5; D: .; size: .; CDR3: CASSLVVGQGLYSNQPQHF; DNA: TGTGCCAGCAGCTTAGTAGTCGGGCAGGGCCTTTATAGCAATCAGCCCCAGCATTTT
V: TRBV2; J: TRBJ1-4; D: .; size: .; CDR3: CASSELGQDFATNEKLFF; DNA: TGTGCCAGCAGTGAACTTGGACAAGATTTTGCAACTAATGAAAAACTGTTTTTT
V: TRBV6-5; J: TRBJ1-4; D: .; size: .; CDR3: CASSFDGWREKLFF; DNA: TGTGCCAGCAGCTTTGACGGTTGGAGGGAAAAACTGTTTTTT
V: TRBV5-1; J: TRBJ1-1; D: .; size: .; CDR3: CASSLNNQNTEAFF; DNA: TGCGCCAGCAGCTTGAACAATCAAAACACTGAAGCTTTCTTT
V: TRBV27; J: TRBJ1-6; D: .; size: .; CDR3: CASSFLYAPLHF; DNA: TGTGCCAGCAGTTTCCTATACGCACCCCTCCACTTT
V: TRBV2; J: TRBJ2-2; D: .; size: once; CDR3: CASIISTGNTGELFF; DNA: TGTGCCAGCATCATATCGACGGGGAACACCGGGGAGCTGTTTTTT
V: TRBV5-4; J: TRBJ1-2; D: .; size: .; CDR3: CASSFSANNYGYTF; DNA: TGTGCCAGCAGCTTTAGTGCGAATAACTATGGCTACACCTTC
V: TRBV20-1; J: TRBJ2-6; D: .; size: .; CDR3: CSASAFSGANVLTF; DNA: TGCAGTGCTAGTGCCTTCTCTGGGGCCAACGTCCTGACTTTC
V: TRBV18; J: TRBJ1-1; D: .; size: .; CDR3: CASSHDGSNTEAFF; DNA: TGTGCCAGCTCACACGATGGCTCCAACACTGAAGCTTTCTTT
V: TRBV7-8; J: TRBJ2-2; D: .; size: .; CDR3: CASSLEDTGSTGELFF; DNA: TGTGCCAGCAGCTTAGAAGATACGGGATCCACCGGGGAGCTGTTTTTT